The 15 T cell receptor beta chains listed next were all sequenced from one sample in a study of blood T cells in healthy people across ages. Then a second PCR, running about 7 to 11 cycles, was carried out with a sample-barcoded 5' primer and a J-beta primer mix. TCRdb reprocessed the 5' RACE reads with MiXCR, giving one entry per CDR3 protein. This sample yields some 730,000 distinct CDR3 sequences, of which about a fifth are seen a single time; approximately 20% belongs to the top ten. Sequenced: blood. These receptors were collected from a man in his 70s in good health.

This clonotype occurred a few times. V is TRBV29-1 and J is TRBJ2-3; no clear D. CDR3 length: 13 residues. V lost 4 bases to trimming and J lost 4 bases, with 12 bases between them. The germline gives CDR1 SQVTM, CDR2 ANQGSEA. The CDR3 coding sequence is TGCAGCGTTGCCCAGGCCGCTCCAGATACGCAGTATTTT. This translates into CSVAQAAPDTQYF.

This clonotype occurred a few times. The chain has TRBV12-3 or TRBV12-4 and TRBJ1-1, with 7 nucleotides matching TRBD1. The CDR3 covers 14 residues. The ends lost 4 bases at V and 4 bases at J; junction bases unmatched: 6. CDR3 protein: CASSWEGAFTEAFF. CDR3 in DNA: TGTGCCAGCAGTTGGGAGGGGGCCTTCACTGAAGCTTTCTTT.

The V and J genes are TRBV20-1 and TRBJ2-7; weak D call: TRBD2 (7 bases). Matching the DNA end better, TRBJ2-1 makes the J call doubtful. Looked up from germline, CDR1 is DFQATT and CDR2 is SNEGSKA (reference sequence). The length of the CDR3 is 15 residues. CDR3 bases: TGCAGTGCTAGAGATTATGGGGGGGCGGGTAATGAGCAGTTCTTC. As protein: CSARDYGGAGNEQFF.

CDR3 residues: CASSMINYGYTF. CDR3 DNA: TGTGCCAGCAGCATGATTAACTATGGCTACACCTTC. This chain links TRBV7-9 with TRBJ1-2; no clear D gene. The V gene lost 5 bases and the J gene lost 1 base, with 5 bases spanning the gap. CDR1 and CDR2 (germline): SEHNR, FQNEAQ (reference sequence). The CDR3 has 12 residues.

This clonotype appeared a few times. The chain combines TRBV6-2 or TRBV6-3 with TRBJ2-6; possible D gene TRBD2, 6 bases. Germline CDR1 is MNHEY and CDR2 is SVGEGT. The V end lost 5 bases, the J end lost 2 bases, and 10 bases lay between the germline ends. The CDR3 extends over 15 amino acids. The CDR3 nucleotides are TGTGCCAGCAGTCAATGGGGGGCTGGGGCCAACGTCCTGACTTTC. Its translation: CASSQWGAGANVLTF.

This clonotype was observed a handful of times. The gene calls are TRBV5-1 and TRBJ2-4; a possible D gene is TRBD2 (7 bases). The CDR3 is 14 residues long. Germline CDR1 SGHRS, CDR2 YFSETQ. The V end was cut by 1 base, the J end by 5 bases, with 10 bases between. As DNA, the CDR3 is TGCGCCAGCAGCTTGAGGGGGAGGGAAAACATTCAGTACTTC. Protein sequence: CASSLRGRENIQYF.

The chain is built from TRBV7-9 and TRBJ1-4; D is uncertain. Germline CDR1 SEHNR, CDR2 FQNEAQ (reference sequence). CDR3 size: 16 residues. Trimming pared 5 bases from V and 0 bases from J, leaving 13 bases between. The CDR3 region is CASSRGRITTNEKLFF. In DNA form, the CDR3 reads TGTGCCAGCAGCCGAGGACGAATTACAACTAATGAAAAACTGTTTTTT.

V is TRBV5-1 and J is TRBJ2-3; 7 bases map to TRBD2. V lost 6 bases and J lost 6; bases outside the gene matches: 10. This CDR3 is built from 14 residues. Germline V lookup: CDR1 SGHRS, CDR2 YFSETQ. The CDR3 region has the DNA TGCGCCAGCAAGAATAGCGGGCCCCCGGATACGCAGTATTTT. Its translation: CASKNSGPPDTQYF. Full variable domain (rest looked up from reference TRBV5-1 and TRBJ2-3): KAGVTQTPRYLIKTRGQQVTLSCSPISGHRSVSWYQQTPGQGLQFLFEYFSETQRNKGNFPGRFSGRQFSNSRSEMNVSTLELGDSALYLCASKNSGPPDTQYFGPGTRLTVL.

Here the CDR3 reads CASSREIGNTIYF. Here the CDR3 DNA reads TGCGCCAGCAGCAGGGAGATTGGAAACACCATATATTTT. V usage is TRBV5-1 and J usage is TRBJ1-3; D gene unclear. The V and J ends lost 4 bases and 3 bases respectively, with 8 bases between them. The CDR3 runs to 13 residues. Germline CDR1 is SGHRS and CDR2 is YFSETQ.

The chain carries TRBV27 and TRBJ2-3; the D call may be TRBD1 or TRBD2 (6 bases each). Germline lookup yields CDR1 MNHEY and CDR2 SMNVEV (reference sequence). V shed 5 bases and J shed 6 bases, with 12 bases lying between them. The CDR3 consists of 13 residues. This chain's CDR3 is CASSIRRGDTQYF. The CDR3 nucleotides read TGTGCCAGCAGTATAAGGAGGGGGGATACGCAGTATTTT.

This clonotype was seen at least ten times. V usage is TRBV20-1 and J usage is TRBJ2-1; 8 nucleotides align to TRBD1. The CDR3 covers 15 residues. Per germline, CDR1 DFQATT and CDR2 SNEGSKA (reference sequence). The junction had 7 bases not matched to a gene; V was cut back by 6 bases and J by 0 bases. CDR3 protein: CSATRGLGSYNEQFF. Here the CDR3 DNA reads TGCAGTGCCACCAGGGGGCTAGGCTCCTACAATGAGCAGTTCTTC.

V usage is TRBV5-6 and J usage is TRBJ2-4; no clear D gene. The CDR3 extends over 13 amino acids. Trimming cost V 2 bases and J 6 bases, with 9 bases left between them. Germline V gene data show CDR1 as SGHDT and CDR2 as YYEEEE. As DNA, the CDR3 is TGTGCCAGCAGCTTCGGCAGGAGAAACATTCAGTACTTC. Translating it yields CASSFGRRNIQYF. Together with reference TRBV5-6 and TRBJ2-4, the CDR3 gives the full variable domain: DAGVTQSPTHLIKTRGQQVTLRCSPKSGHDTVSWYQQALGQGPQFIFQYYEEEERQRGNFPDRFSGHQFPNYSSELNVNALLLGDSALYLCASSFGRRNIQYFGAGTRLSVL.

Only a few counts were recorded for this clonotype. The chain joins TRBV4-1 to TRBJ1-6; D is unclear. The CDR3 has 12 amino acids. Germline V gene data show CDR1 as MGHRA and CDR2 as YSYEKL. Trimming removed 10 bases at V and 3 bases at J, with 7 bases between. The CDR3 bases are TGCGCCACCAAATACTATAATTCACCCCTCCACTTT. Protein product: CATKYYNSPLHF.

This clonotype appeared a few times. The chain couples TRBV7-2 to TRBJ2-1; D might be TRBD2 (5 bases). The CDR3 contains 15 residues. Germline lookup yields CDR1 SGHTA and CDR2 FQGNSA. The V end lost 0 bases, the J end lost 3 bases, and 9 bases lay between the germline ends. CDR3 nucleotides: TGTGCCAGCAGCTTAGCGCCCGGGGTCTACAATGAGCAGTTCTTC. Encoded protein: CASSLAPGVYNEQFF. The variable domain in full, with the rest retrieved from reference TRBV7-2 and TRBJ2-1, is GAGVSQSPSNKVTEKGKDVELRCDPISGHTALYWYRQSLGQGLEFLIYFQGNSAPDKSGLPSDRFSAERTGGSVSTLTIQRTQQEDSAVYLCASSLAPGVYNEQFFGPGTRLTVL.

A few counts support this clonotype. This chain links TRBV20-1 with TRBJ1-6, with 9 positions matching TRBD1. Trimming took 1 base from V and 9 from J; bases not matched to a gene: 7. This CDR3 is 15 amino acids long. Per the germline V gene, CDR1 is DFQATT and CDR2 is SNEGSKA (reference sequence). The CDR3: CSARVPGTGLSPLHF. In nucleotides, the CDR3 is TGCAGTGCTAGAGTCCCCGGGACAGGGCTTTCACCCCTCCACTTT.